Below are 30 T cell receptor beta chains sequenced from a single sample in a study of PD-1 blockade in mismatch repair-deficient tumors. TCRdb keeps only in-frame clones here, not all; method: immunoSEQ multiplex PCR. The sample yields approximately 100,000 clones, 82% seen once. This material consisted of peripheral blood, taken about 33 weeks after starting pembrolizumab. The source is an adult with mismatch repair-deficient cancer.

This clone was seen a single time. CDR3: CASSSEGEFFDTQYF. The CDR3 DNA reads as TGTGCCAGCAGTTCCGAGGGGGAGTTCTTCGATACGCAGTATTTT. The chain recombines TRBV11-2 with TRBJ2-3; TRBD1 is a possible D gene (6 bases). Trimming took 6 bases from V and 6 from J, leaving 19 bases between them. Per germline, CDR1 SGHAT and CDR2 FQNNGV. This CDR3 contains 15 residues.

V is TRBV19 and J is TRBJ2-7; TRBD1 matches at 7 bases. The germline V gene encodes CDR1 LNHDA and CDR2 SQIVND (reference sequence). This CDR3 has 16 residues. V shed 6 bases and J 0 bases; nucleotides not matched to a gene: 11. The CDR3 loop is CASSSGKTGSSYEQYF. In DNA form, the CDR3 reads TGTGCCAGTAGCTCTGGGAAGACAGGGAGCTCCTACGAGCAGTACTTC.

The chain uses TRBV6-1 and TRBJ2-3; D remains ambiguous. Germline V gene data show CDR1 as MNHNS and CDR2 as SASEGT. CDR3 length: 14 amino acids. The ends were cut back, 4 bases at V and 0 bases at J, with 8 bases in the middle. The CDR3 region is CASSVLASTDTQYF. The CDR3 DNA follows: TGTGCCAGCAGTGTGCTTGCTAGCACAGATACGCAGTATTTT.

The rearrangement links TRBV7-2 to TRBJ1-1, with a weak D call TRBD1 (5 bases). The CDR3 contains 16 residues. Germline V lookup: CDR1 SGHTA, CDR2 FQGNSA. Between the trimmed V and J ends, which lost 4 bases and 1 base, there was a span of 16 bases. The CDR3 nucleotides are TGTGCCAGCAGCTCTAGAGGCACGGGGGGGAACACTGAAGCTTTCTTT. Translated, it gives CASSSRGTGGNTEAFF. Supplemented by reference TRBV7-2 and TRBJ1-1, the full variable domain reads GAGVSQSPSNKVTEKGKDVELRCDPISGHTALYWYRQSLGQGLEFLIYFQGNSAPDKSGLPSDRFSAERTGGSVSTLTIQRTQQEDSAVYLCASSSRGTGGNTEAFFGQGTRLTVV.

The gene calls are TRBV5-1 and TRBJ2-3, with 13 positions matching TRBD2. CDR1 is SGHRS, CDR2 YFSETQ, per germline. Germline trimming cut 4 bases from V and 0 bases from J; bases unmatched to any gene: 5. This CDR3 contains 17 residues. The DNA for the CDR3 is TGCGCCAGCAGCATCGAACTAGCGGGAGGGAGCACAGATACGCAGTATTTT. Translating it yields CASSIELAGGSTDTQYF.

The gene calls are TRBV29-1 and TRBJ2-3; 8 bases fit TRBD1. The CDR3 is made up of 13 amino acids. V shed 7 bases, J shed 1 base, and the junction held 4 bases outside the gene matches. Germline CDR1 reads SQVTM; CDR2 reads ANQGSEA. The CDR3 is CSAVTGGTDTQYF. Written as DNA, the CDR3 is TGCAGCGCTGTGACAGGGGGCACAGATACGCAGTATTTT.

The CDR3 nucleotides are TGTGCCAGCAGTGAGGCGCCGGGCTCCTACAATGAGCAGTTCTTC. Translation: CASSEAPGSYNEQFF. The J gene is TRBJ2-1, the V gene TRBV5-8; no firm D call. Per the germline V gene, CDR1 is SGHTS and CDR2 is YDEGEE. The CDR3 sequence is 15 residues long. V lost 5 bases, J lost 0 bases, and 12 bases lay in between.

This clone was detected once. The rearrangement links TRBV14 to TRBJ2-1; 10 nucleotides match TRBD1. Germline-derived CDR1 and CDR2 are SGHDN and FVKESK. There are 17 residues in the CDR3. The trim removed 0 bases at V and 9 bases at J, leaving 11 bases unmatched. DNA for the CDR3: TGTGCCAGCAGCCAAGAAGTAGGGACAGGGGTGAGCAGTGAGCAGTTCTTC. This gives the protein CASSQEVGTGVSSEQFF.

The genes are TRBV6-1 and TRBJ1-1; D is undetermined. Germline V gene data show CDR1 as MNHNS and CDR2 as SASEGT. V shed 8 bases and J shed 1 base, with 8 bases lying between them. The CDR3 length is 12 residues. This CDR3 is CASSLENTEAFF. The CDR3 DNA reads as TGTGCCAGCTCCTTAGAGAACACTGAAGCTTTCTTT.

The chain carries TRBV27 and TRBJ1-5, with a weak D call TRBD1 (6 bases). This CDR3 has 18 residues. Per germline, CDR1 MNHEY and CDR2 SMNVEV (reference sequence). V was pared by 5 bases and J by 1 base, with 21 bases between. In DNA, the CDR3 is TGTGCCAGCAGTCCCCGGTCCAGGGGTGGTTACAGCAATCAGCCCCAGCATTTT. Amino acid sequence: CASSPRSRGGYSNQPQHF.

The V gene is TRBV6-5, the J gene TRBJ1-1; D is unclear. This CDR3 has 13 residues. With 0 bases removed from V and 5 bases from J, the gap between germline ends came to 7 bases. Per germline, CDR1 MNHEY and CDR2 SVGAGI. The CDR3 bases are TGTGCCAGCAGTTACTCGAGACTAACTGAAGCTTTCTTT. As protein: CASSYSRLTEAFF.

This sequence joins TRBV10-2 and TRBJ2-7; TRBD2 aligns across 10 bases. The junction had 4 bases not matched to a gene; V was cut back by 5 bases and J by 0 bases. Germline CDR1 and CDR2: WSHSY and SAAADI. CDR3 length: 15 residues. CDR3 protein: CASSPLAGSSYEQYF. In DNA, the CDR3 is TGCGCCAGCAGTCCACTAGCGGGAAGCTCCTACGAGCAGTACTTC.

This chain links TRBV15 with TRBJ2-1, with D perhaps matching TRBD1 (6 bases). CDR3 length: 17 residues. CDR1 is LNHNV, CDR2 YYDKDF, per germline (reference sequence). Trimming cost V 1 base and J 1 base, with 14 bases left between them. The CDR3 DNA reads TGTGCCACCAGCAGAGCGGGGAACAGGGATTCCTACAATGAGCAGTTCTTC. It yields the protein CATSRAGNRDSYNEQFF. Filled out from reference TRBV15 and TRBJ2-1, the complete variable domain reads DAMVIQNPRYQVTQFGKPVTLSCSQTLNHNVMYWYQQKSSQAPKLLFHYYDKDFNNEADTPDNFQSRRPNTSFCFLDIRSPGLGDTAMYLCATSRAGNRDSYNEQFFGPGTRLTVL.

The rearrangement uses TRBV7-6 and TRBJ1-5; D perhaps matches TRBD1 (5 bases). This CDR3 spans 18 amino acids. V gave up 5 bases and J gave up 2 bases, with 22 bases separating them. CDR1 and CDR2 from the germline V gene are SGHVS and FNYEAQ. The CDR3, as DNA: TGTGCCAGCAGCCAGACCATAATGACAGATAAAGGCAATCAGCCCCAGCATTTT. It is translated as CASSQTIMTDKGNQPQHF.

This clone was seen once. V gene TRBV7-2 combines with J gene TRBJ1-1; D unresolved. The V gene's germline CDR1 is SGHTA and CDR2 FQGNSA. Between the trimmed V and J ends, which lost 3 bases and 1 base, there was a span of 9 bases. The CDR3 runs to 14 residues. In nucleotides, the CDR3 is TGTGCCAGCAGCTTTCAGGCCGGGAACACTGAAGCTTTCTTT. This translates into CASSFQAGNTEAFF. The variable domain in full, with the rest retrieved from reference TRBV7-2 and TRBJ1-1, is GAGVSQSPSNKVTEKGKDVELRCDPISGHTALYWYRQSLGQGLEFLIYFQGNSAPDKSGLPSDRFSAERTGGSVSTLTIQRTQQEDSAVYLCASSFQAGNTEAFFGQGTRLTVV.

The V and J genes are TRBV7-3 and TRBJ2-2, with a weak D call TRBD2 (6 bases). The CDR3 loop spans 16 amino acids. The ends were cut back, 5 bases at V and 6 bases at J, with 19 bases in the middle. Looked up from germline, CDR1 is SGHTA and CDR2 is FQGTGA. The CDR3 is CASSPDDGGVPGELFF. The CDR3 DNA is TGTGCCAGCAGCCCCGATGATGGAGGGGTGCCCGGGGAGCTGTTTTTT.

This clone was recorded a few times. This chain links TRBV6-1 with TRBJ2-7; 9 nucleotides line up with TRBD1. CDR3 length equals 15 residues. CDR1 is MNHNS and CDR2 is SASEGT in the germline V gene. Trimming at V came to 7 bases and at J to 1 base, leaving 8 bases not matched to a gene. The DNA of the CDR3 is TGTGCCAGCACCTTTACGGGACAGGGTTCCTACGAGCAGTACTTC. Translation: CASTFTGQGSYEQYF.

The V call is TRBV5-4, the J call TRBJ2-1; D unresolved. Germline lookup yields CDR1 SGHNT and CDR2 YYREEE (reference sequence). Trimming stripped 0 bases from V and 10 bases from J, with 8 bases between. The CDR3 extends over 12 amino acids. CDR3 nucleotide sequence: TGTGCCAGCAGCTTGGGGGGTGGGGAGCAGTTCTTC. Its protein product is CASSLGGGEQFF.

The chain has TRBV30 and TRBJ1-2; the D is unclear. This CDR3 has 12 amino acids. Trimming took 3 bases from V and 2 from J, leaving 7 bases between them. Germline V gene sequence: CDR1 GTSNPN, CDR2 SVGIG (reference sequence). As DNA, the CDR3 is TGTGCCTGGAGCCCAAAAAACTATGGCTACACCTTC. Encoded protein: CAWSPKNYGYTF.

This sequence joins TRBV11-3 and TRBJ2-7, with D uncertain. V was clipped by 3 bases and J by 8 bases, with 14 bases between them. This CDR3 region has 13 residues. CDR1 is SGHNT, CDR2 YENEEA, per germline. CDR3 in DNA: TGTGCCAGCAGCTTGGGCAGGAGTACGCAGCAGTACTTC. The encoded protein is CASSLGRSTQQYF.

The chain joins TRBV4-1 to TRBJ2-2, with D possibly matching TRBD1 (6 bases). Germline CDR1 is MGHRA and CDR2 is YSYEKL. Trimming shortened V by 3 bases and J by 8 bases, and 10 bases separated the two germline ends. The CDR3 loop spans 13 amino acids. Here the CDR3 DNA reads TGCGCCAGCAGCCATCCCGGGACAGGGGAGCTGTTTTTT. This gives the protein CASSHPGTGELFF.

The gene calls are TRBV7-6 and TRBJ2-3; tentative D call: TRBD2 (6 bases). Germline V gives CDR1 SGHVS, CDR2 FNYEAQ. The CDR3 totals 15 residues. Trimming left V 1 base short and J 2 bases short, with 10 bases between. Here the CDR3 reads CASSLGRENTDTQYF. The CDR3 coding sequence is TGTGCCAGCAGCTTAGGACGGGAGAACACAGATACGCAGTATTTT.

The rearrangement joins TRBV25-1 to TRBJ2-3; TRBD2 matches 14 bases. Germline CDR1 is MGHDK and CDR2 is SYGVNS. V was pared by 7 bases and J by 7 bases, with 4 bases of the junction left unmatched. This CDR3 has 14 residues. The chain's CDR3 is CASIGTSGSYTQYF. CDR3 coding DNA: TGTGCCAGCATAGGGACTAGCGGGAGCTATACGCAGTATTTT.

The V gene is TRBV7-3, the J gene TRBJ2-2, with a weak D call TRBD2 (6 bases). Deletions cut 5 bases from V and 6 bases from J, with 19 bases between. CDR3 size: 16 residues. CDR1 and CDR2 from the germline V gene are SGHTA and FQGTGA. The CDR3 DNA is TGTGCCAGCAGCCCCTCAATGGGGGGAAGGGCCGGGGAGCTGTTTTTT. The encoded protein is CASSPSMGGRAGELFF. Full variable domain (missing parts from reference TRBV7-3 and TRBJ2-2): GAGVSQTPSNKVTEKGKYVELRCDPISGHTALYWYRQSLGQGPEFLIYFQGTGAADDSGLPNDRFFAVRPEGSVSTLKIQRTERGDSAVYLCASSPSMGGRAGELFFGEGSRLTVL.

The J gene is TRBJ2-3, the V gene TRBV19; unclear D gene. The CDR3 loop spans 13 amino acids. The germline V and J ends were trimmed by 3 bases and 2 bases, with 6 bases remaining between them. Looked up from germline, CDR1 is LNHDA and CDR2 is SQIVND (reference sequence). The CDR3 DNA reads TGTGCCAGTAGTATTAGAAACACAGATACGCAGTATTTT. This gives the protein CASSIRNTDTQYF.

The genes are TRBV19 and TRBJ2-6; D is unresolved. The CDR3 covers 17 residues. V dropped 5 bases and J dropped 4 bases, with 18 bases sitting between them. CDR1 and CDR2 (germline): LNHDA, SQIVND (reference sequence). The CDR3: CASSPLGQYSGANVLTF. CDR3 bases: TGTGCCAGTAGTCCTCTTGGTCAGTATTCCGGGGCCAACGTCCTGACTTTC.

The chain combines TRBV1 with TRBJ2-7; the table calls TRBD2, which could not be checked here. TRBV1 is given as a pseudogene. The CDR3 is 17 residues long. The CDR3 sequence is CTSSQDFTSGTLYEQYF. The CDR3 nucleotides read TGCACCAGCAGCCAAGATTTCACTAGCGGGACCCTCTACGAGCAGTACTTC.

The gene calls are TRBV6-5 and TRBJ2-7; 7 bases are shared with TRBD2. Trimming removed 0 bases from V and 2 bases from J; junction bases left unmatched: 7. The CDR3 runs to 16 residues. Germline V gene data show CDR1 as MNHEY and CDR2 as SVGAGI. Here the CDR3 DNA reads TGTGCCAGCAGTTACTCGATATCTAGCGGAACCTACGAGCAGTACTTC. Its translation: CASSYSISSGTYEQYF.

This clone was seen once. V and J are TRBV9 and TRBJ1-2; D may be TRBD1 (5 bases). Germline V CDR1 and CDR2: SGDLS, YYNGEE. Deletions cut 5 bases from V and 3 bases from J, with 14 bases between. The CDR3 runs 14 residues. In DNA form, the CDR3 reads TGTGCCAGCAGTCTTACAGGAGATTACTATGGCTACACCTTC. Translated: CASSLTGDYYGYTF.

The chain couples TRBV13 to TRBJ2-3; no clear D. Germline-derived CDR1 and CDR2 are PRHDT and FYEKMQ (reference sequence). The ends were cut back, 5 bases at V and 4 bases at J, with 10 bases in the middle. This CDR3 is 13 amino acids long. The CDR3 region has the DNA TGTGCCAGCAGCCGCTGGGGTGCAGATACGCAGTATTTT. It is translated as CASSRWGADTQYF. The full variable domain, completed using reference TRBV13 and TRBJ2-3, is AAGVIQSPRHLIKEKRETATLKCYPIPRHDTVYWYQQGPGQDPQFLISFYEKMQSDKGSIPDRFSAQQFSDYHSELNMSSLELGDSALYFCASSRWGADTQYFGPGTRLTVL.